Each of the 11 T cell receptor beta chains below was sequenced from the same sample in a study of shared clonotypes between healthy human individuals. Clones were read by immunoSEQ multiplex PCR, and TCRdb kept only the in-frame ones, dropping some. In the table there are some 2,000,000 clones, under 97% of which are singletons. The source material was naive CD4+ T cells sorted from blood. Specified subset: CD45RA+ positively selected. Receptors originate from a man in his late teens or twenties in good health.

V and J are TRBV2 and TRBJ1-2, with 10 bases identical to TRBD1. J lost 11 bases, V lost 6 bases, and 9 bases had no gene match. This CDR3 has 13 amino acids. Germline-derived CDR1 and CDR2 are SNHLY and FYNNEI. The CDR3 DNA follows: TGTGCCAGCAGAACTCCGGGACAGGGGTCTTACACCTTC. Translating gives CASRTPGQGSYTF. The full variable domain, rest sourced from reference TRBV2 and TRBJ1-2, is EPEVTQTPSHQVTQMGQEVILRCVPISNHLYFYWYRQILGQKVEFLVSFYNNEISEKSEIFDDQFSVERPDGSNFTLKIRSTKLEDSAMYFCASRTPGQGSYTFGSGTRLTVV.

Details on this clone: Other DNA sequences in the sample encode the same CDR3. The CDR3 protein is CASSLGQLNYGYTF. The DNA of the CDR3 is TGTGCCAGCAGCTTGGGACAGCTTAACTATGGCTACACCTTC. The rearrangement joins TRBV5-4 to TRBJ1-2, with a possible D match to TRBD1 (5 bases). Trimming removed 0 bases from V and 1 base from J, with 7 bases in between. The germline CDR1 and CDR2 sequences are SGHNT and YYREEE (reference sequence). The CDR3 consists of 14 residues.

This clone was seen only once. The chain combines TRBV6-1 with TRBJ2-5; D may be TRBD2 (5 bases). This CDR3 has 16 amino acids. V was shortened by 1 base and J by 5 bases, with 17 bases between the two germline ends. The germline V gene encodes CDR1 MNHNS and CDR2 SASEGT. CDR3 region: CASSEVPGSTVETQYF. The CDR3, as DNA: TGTGCCAGCAGTGAAGTACCGGGGTCAACCGTGGAGACCCAGTACTTC.

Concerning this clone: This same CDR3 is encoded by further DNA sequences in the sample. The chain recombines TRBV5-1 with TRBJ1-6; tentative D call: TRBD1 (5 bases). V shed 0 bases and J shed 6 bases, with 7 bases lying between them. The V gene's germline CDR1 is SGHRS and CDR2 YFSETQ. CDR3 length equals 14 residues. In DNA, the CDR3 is TGCGCCAGCAGCTTGGGACAGACTAATTCACCCCTCCACTTT. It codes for CASSLGQTNSPLHF. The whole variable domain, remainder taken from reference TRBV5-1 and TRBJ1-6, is KAGVTQTPRYLIKTRGQQVTLSCSPISGHRSVSWYQQTPGQGLQFLFEYFSETQRNKGNFPGRFSGRQFSNSRSEMNVSTLELGDSALYLCASSLGQTNSPLHFGNGTRLTVT.

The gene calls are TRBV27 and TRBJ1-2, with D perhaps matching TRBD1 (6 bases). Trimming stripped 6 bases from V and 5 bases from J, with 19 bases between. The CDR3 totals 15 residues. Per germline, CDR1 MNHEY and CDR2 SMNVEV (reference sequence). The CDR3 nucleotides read TGTGCCAGCAGCCCCTATGAGGGGGGACGGTATGGCTACACCTTC. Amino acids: CASSPYEGGRYGYTF.

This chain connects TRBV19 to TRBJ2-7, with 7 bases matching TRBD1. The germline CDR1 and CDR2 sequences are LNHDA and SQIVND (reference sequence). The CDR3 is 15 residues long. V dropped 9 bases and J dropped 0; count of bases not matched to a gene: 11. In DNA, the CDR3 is TGTGCCAGCAGCAAAAGACAGGGAATCTCCTACGAGCAGTACTTC. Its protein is CASSKRQGISYEQYF.

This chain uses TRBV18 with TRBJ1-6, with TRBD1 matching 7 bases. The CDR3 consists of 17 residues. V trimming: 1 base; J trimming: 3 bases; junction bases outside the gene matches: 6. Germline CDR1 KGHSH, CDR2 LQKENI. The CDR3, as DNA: TGTGCCAGCTCACCACGCCCAGGGGGGATCTATAATTCACCCCTCCACTTT. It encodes CASSPRPGGIYNSPLHF.

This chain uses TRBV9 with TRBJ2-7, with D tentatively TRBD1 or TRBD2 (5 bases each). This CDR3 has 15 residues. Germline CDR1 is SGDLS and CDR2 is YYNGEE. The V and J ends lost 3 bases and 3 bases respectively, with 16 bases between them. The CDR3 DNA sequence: TGTGCCAGCAGCGCCCGGGACCACGGCCGCTACGAGCAGTACTTC. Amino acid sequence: CASSARDHGRYEQYF.

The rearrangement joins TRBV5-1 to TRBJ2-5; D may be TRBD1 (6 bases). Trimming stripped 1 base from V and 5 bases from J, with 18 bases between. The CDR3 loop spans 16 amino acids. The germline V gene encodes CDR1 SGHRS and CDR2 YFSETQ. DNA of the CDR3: TGCGCCAGCAGCTTGCCGCCGACAGGTTCCTGGGAGACCCAGTACTTC. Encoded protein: CASSLPPTGSWETQYF.

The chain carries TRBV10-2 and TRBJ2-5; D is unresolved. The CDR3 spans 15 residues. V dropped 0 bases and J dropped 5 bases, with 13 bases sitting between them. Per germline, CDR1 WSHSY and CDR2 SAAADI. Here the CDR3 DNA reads TGCGCCAGCAGTGAGTCGCCGGGCAGATCGGAGACCCAGTACTTC. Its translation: CASSESPGRSETQYF.

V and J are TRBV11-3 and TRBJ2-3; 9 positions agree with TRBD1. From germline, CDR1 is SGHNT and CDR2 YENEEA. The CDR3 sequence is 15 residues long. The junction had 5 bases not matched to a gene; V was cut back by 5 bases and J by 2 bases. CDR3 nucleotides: TGTGCCAGCAGCCCCGGGACAGGGCACACAGATACGCAGTATTTT. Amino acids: CASSPGTGHTDTQYF.